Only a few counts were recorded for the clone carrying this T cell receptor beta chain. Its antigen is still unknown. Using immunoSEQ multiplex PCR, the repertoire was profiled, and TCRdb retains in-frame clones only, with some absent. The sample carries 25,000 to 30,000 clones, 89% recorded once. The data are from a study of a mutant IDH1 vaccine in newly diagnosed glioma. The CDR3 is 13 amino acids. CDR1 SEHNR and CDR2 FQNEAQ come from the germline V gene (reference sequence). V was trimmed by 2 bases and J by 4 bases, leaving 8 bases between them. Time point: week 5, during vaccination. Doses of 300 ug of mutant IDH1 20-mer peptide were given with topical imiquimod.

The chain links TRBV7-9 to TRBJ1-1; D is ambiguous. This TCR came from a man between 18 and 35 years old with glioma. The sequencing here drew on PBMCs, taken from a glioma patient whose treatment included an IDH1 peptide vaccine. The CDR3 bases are TGTGCCAGCAGCTTATCGGGGATCACTGAAGCTTTCTTT. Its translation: CASSLSGITEAFF.